One sample yielded the 22 T cell receptor beta chains listed below, sequenced in a study of blood T cell repertoires in COVID-19. TCRdb's table, derived via immunoSEQ multiplex PCR, lists solely in-frame clones and lacks some. Of roughly 100,000 clones in the sample, about 90% were seen once. Input material: peripheral blood. The receptors stem from a woman in her 70s with acute or convalescent COVID-19.

V gene TRBV25-1 combines with J gene TRBJ2-7; D remains unclear. V gave up 4 bases and J gave up 4 bases, with 5 bases separating them. From germline, CDR1 is MGHDK and CDR2 SYGVNS. CDR3 length: 11 residues. In DNA form, the CDR3 reads TGTGCCAGCAGTGCCAGTTACGAGCAGTACTTC. Amino acid sequence: CASSASYEQYF.

The rearrangement links TRBV30 to TRBJ1-5; a possible D gene is TRBD1 (5 bases). V shed 3 bases and J shed 7 bases, with 16 bases lying between them. This CDR3 is built from 14 residues. CDR1 and CDR2 (germline): GTSNPN, SVGIG (reference sequence). The CDR3 DNA follows: TGTGCCTGGAGCGAAGGACAATGGCACCAGCCCCAGCATTTT. Residues: CAWSEGQWHQPQHF.

This clone was observed once. The genes are TRBV3-1 (or the pseudogene TRBV3-2) and TRBJ2-7; D gene ambiguous. With 2 bases removed from V and 5 bases from J, the gap between germline ends came to 13 bases. Germline assignment: CDR1 LGHDT and CDR2 YNNKEL (reference sequence). This CDR3 has 14 amino acids. The CDR3: CASSQFYAIHEQYF. The DNA of the CDR3 is TGTGCCAGCAGCCAATTTTACGCGATACACGAGCAGTACTTC.

The CDR3 protein is CASSQGTGTSGRFNEQFF. CDR3 DNA sequence: TGCGCCAGCAGCCAAGGAACCGGGACTAGCGGGCGCTTTAATGAGCAGTTCTTC. The rearrangement joins TRBV4-1 to TRBJ2-1, with 12 bases matching TRBD2. With V trimmed by 1 base and J by 7 bases, 11 bases remained unmatched. Germline V gene lookup returns CDR1 MGHRA and CDR2 YSYEKL. The CDR3 is made up of 18 amino acids.

The J gene is TRBJ2-1, the V gene TRBV4-1; TRBD1 matches at 7 bases. Germline values: CDR1 MGHRA, CDR2 YSYEKL. There are 15 residues in the CDR3. After removal of 4 bases from V and 6 bases from J, the junction contained 9 bases not matched to a gene. CDR3 DNA sequence: TGCGCCAGCAGCCCACTTGAGGGGGCGGTCAATGAGCAGTTCTTC. Translation: CASSPLEGAVNEQFF.

This clone was counted once. V is TRBV5-1 and J is TRBJ1-2; possibly TRBD1 for D (5 bases). There are 16 residues in the CDR3. CDR1 is SGHRS and CDR2 is YFSETQ in the germline V gene. With 0 bases removed from V and 3 bases from J, the gap between germline ends came to 15 bases. CDR3: CASSLGQLSVDYGYTF. Written as DNA, the CDR3 is TGCGCCAGCAGCTTGGGACAGCTCTCGGTAGACTATGGCTACACCTTC.

The count of this clone is one. The rearrangement joins TRBV3-1 (or the pseudogene TRBV3-2) to TRBJ1-5, with 8 bases fitting TRBD1. This CDR3 is 14 amino acids long. V trimming: 5 bases; J trimming: 6 bases; junction bases outside the gene matches: 6. The V gene's germline CDR1 is LGHDT and CDR2 YNNKEL (reference sequence). The CDR3 reads CASSATGGSQPQHF. The CDR3 DNA sequence: TGTGCCAGCAGCGCCACAGGGGGAAGTCAGCCCCAGCATTTT.

The genes are TRBV27 and TRBJ2-1; unclear D gene. V was shortened by 0 bases and J by 3 bases, with 6 bases between the two germline ends. The CDR3 runs 14 residues. Germline V gene lookup returns CDR1 MNHEY and CDR2 SMNVEV (reference sequence). The CDR3 spells CASSLSVDYNEQFF. The CDR3 DNA reads TGTGCCAGCAGTTTATCGGTAGACTACAATGAGCAGTTCTTC.

The chain has TRBV21-1 and TRBJ2-2; no check of the table's D call, TRBD1, against the DNA was made. TRBV21-1 is marked as a pseudogene. The CDR3 spans 13 residues. The CDR3 DNA sequence: TGTGCCAGCAGCGTAGGGACAGGCGGCGAGCTGTTTTTT. This codes for CASSVGTGGELFF.

The V gene is TRBV5-1, the J gene TRBJ2-5; 12 bases are a match to TRBD2. Germline V lookup: CDR1 SGHRS, CDR2 YFSETQ. This CDR3 has 16 amino acids. V was clipped by 0 bases and J by 4 bases; unmatched bases: 4. Here the CDR3 reads CASSLERLAGAETQYF. In nucleotides, the CDR3 is TGCGCCAGCAGCTTGGAACGACTAGCGGGAGCAGAGACCCAGTACTTC.

A remark on this clone: Sequence at one end of the junction differs from germline and may be a read error. The rearrangement uses TRBV25-1 and TRBJ2-1; 7 positions match TRBD2. CDR1 and CDR2 from the germline V gene are MGHDK and SYGVNS. CDR3 length equals 11 residues. The CDR3 DNA reads TGTGCCAGCAGTGAAGGGAGCGGGATTGTCTTC. It encodes CASSEGSGIVF.

The chain has TRBV6-5 and TRBJ1-6; the D is unclear. This CDR3 is 13 amino acids long. V lost 7 bases and J 9 bases, leaving 13 bases between the germline ends. CDR1 is MNHEY, CDR2 SVGAGI, per germline. CDR3 DNA sequence: TGTGCCAGCATCAACGTCGGGAGTTCACCCCTCCACTTT. Protein product: CASINVGSSPLHF.

This clone was observed a single time. The chain joins TRBV28 to TRBJ2-7; 13 bases fit TRBD2. With V trimmed by 5 bases and J by 4 bases, 5 bases remained unmatched. CDR1 and CDR2 from the germline V gene are MDHEN and SYDVKM. This CDR3 is built from 15 residues. In DNA form, the CDR3 reads TGTGCCAGCAGTGGACGGACTAGCGGGAGTTACGAGCAGTACTTC. Translation gives CASSGRTSGSYEQYF.

V is TRBV4-1 and J is TRBJ1-1; D might be TRBD1 (5 bases). The CDR3 has 13 residues. V was shortened by 4 bases and J by 4 bases, with 10 bases between the two germline ends. The germline V gene encodes CDR1 MGHRA and CDR2 YSYEKL. In DNA form, the CDR3 reads TGCGCCAGCAGCCCGGATACAGGCACTGAAGCTTTCTTT. Amino acids: CASSPDTGTEAFF.

The CDR3 spells CASSSYTIYTEAFF. DNA of the CDR3: TGTGCCAGCAGCTCTTACACGATTTACACTGAAGCTTTCTTT. V gene TRBV5-4 combines with J gene TRBJ1-1; D unclear. Germline values: CDR1 SGHNT, CDR2 YYREEE (reference sequence). This CDR3 contains 14 residues. The V and J ends lost 3 bases and 3 bases respectively, with 12 bases between them.

The genes are TRBV19 and TRBJ1-2, with a possible D match to TRBD1 (6 bases). The V and J ends lost 4 bases and 6 bases respectively, with 27 bases between them. CDR1 LNHDA and CDR2 SQIVND come from the germline V gene (reference sequence). CDR3 length: 18 residues. The CDR3 bases are TGTGCCAGTAGTACGCACCTTGGAAGGGGGGGCAAGGTGGATGGCTACACCTTC. It specifies CASSTHLGRGGKVDGYTF.

About this clone: One junction end does not reproduce the germline sequence, and a read error may be involved. The gene calls are TRBV20-1 and TRBJ1-4; a possible D gene is TRBD1 (5 bases). The CDR3 sequence is 11 residues long. Germline loops: CDR1 DFQATT, CDR2 SNEGSKA (reference sequence). The CDR3 region is CSAREDRTHEF. CDR3 DNA sequence: TGCAGTGCTAGAGAAGATCGGACACATGAGTTT.

The chain employs TRBV5-1 and TRBJ2-2; the D gene is possibly TRBD1 (6 bases). The CDR3 spans 15 residues. CDR1 SGHRS and CDR2 YFSETQ come from the germline V gene. V was clipped by 5 bases and J by 1 base, with 12 bases between them. CDR3 sequence: CASRTGTWNTGELFF. In nucleotides, the CDR3 is TGCGCCAGCAGGACCGGGACATGGAACACCGGGGAGCTGTTTTTT.

This clone was found a few times. V is TRBV15 and J is TRBJ1-1; a possible D gene is TRBD1 (6 bases). The germline V gene has CDR1 LNHNV and CDR2 YYDKDF (reference sequence). CDR3 length: 13 amino acids. The germline V and J ends were trimmed by 3 bases and 3 bases, with 8 bases remaining between them. The CDR3 protein is CATSRDSHTEAFF. DNA of the CDR3: TGTGCCACCAGCAGGGACAGTCACACTGAAGCTTTCTTT.

The gene calls are TRBV2 and TRBJ1-5; 9 bases map to TRBD1. This CDR3 has 15 residues. The germline CDR1 and CDR2 sequences are SNHLY and FYNNEI. V dropped 4 bases and J dropped 2; count of bases not matched to a gene: 3. The CDR3 DNA reads as TGTGCCAGCAGTGTGTGGGACAGGGGCAATCAGCCCCAGCATTTT. Translation: CASSVWDRGNQPQHF.

V usage is TRBV19 and J usage is TRBJ2-1; D gene ambiguous. Trimming took off 6 bases at V and 1 base at J, with 10 bases between the two ends. This CDR3 spans 14 amino acids. Germline CDR1 LNHDA, CDR2 SQIVND (reference sequence). CDR3 loop: CASSGESSYNEQFF. The CDR3, as DNA: TGTGCCAGTAGCGGTGAGAGTTCCTACAATGAGCAGTTCTTC.

The chain couples TRBV2 to TRBJ1-5; TRBD1 agrees at 7 bases. The germline gives CDR1 SNHLY, CDR2 FYNNEI. This CDR3 has 14 residues. After removal of 2 bases from V and 13 bases from J, the junction contained 11 bases not matched to a gene. The CDR3 spells CASSERGGGQVQHF. The DNA of the CDR3 is TGTGCCAGCAGTGAACGTGGGGGTGGACAGGTTCAGCATTTT.